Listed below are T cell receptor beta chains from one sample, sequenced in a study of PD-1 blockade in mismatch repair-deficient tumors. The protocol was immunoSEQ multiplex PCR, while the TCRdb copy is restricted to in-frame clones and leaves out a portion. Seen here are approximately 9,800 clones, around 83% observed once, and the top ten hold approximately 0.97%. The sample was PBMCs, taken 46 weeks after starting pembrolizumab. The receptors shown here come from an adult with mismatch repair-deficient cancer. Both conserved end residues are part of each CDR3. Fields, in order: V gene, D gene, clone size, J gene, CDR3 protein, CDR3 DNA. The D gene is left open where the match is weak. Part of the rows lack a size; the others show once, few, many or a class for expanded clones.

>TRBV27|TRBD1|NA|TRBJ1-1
CASSFQLRQGDSAEAFF
TGTGCCAGCAGTTTCCAACTCCGCCAGGGGGACAGCGCTGAAGCTTTCTTT
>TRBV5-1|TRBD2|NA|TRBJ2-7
CASSLPGGLAGGPDEQYF
TGCGCCAGCAGCTTGCCCGGAGGACTAGCGGGAGGGCCCGACGAGCAGTACTTC
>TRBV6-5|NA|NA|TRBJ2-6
CASSFGDSSGANVLTF
TGTGCCAGCAGTTTCGGGGATAGCTCTGGGGCCAACGTCCTGACTTTC
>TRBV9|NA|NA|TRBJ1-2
CASSVVGQNYGYTF
TGTGCCAGCAGCGTAGTTGGGCAGAACTATGGCTACACCTTC
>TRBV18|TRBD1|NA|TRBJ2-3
CASSHRDSSDTQYF
TGTGCCAGCTCACACCGGGACAGTTCAGATACGCAGTATTTT
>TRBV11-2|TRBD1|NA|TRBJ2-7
CASSSRDRATYEQYF
TGTGCCAGCAGCTCCCGGGACAGGGCAACCTACGAGCAGTACTTC
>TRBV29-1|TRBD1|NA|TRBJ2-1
CSVEGARTGALLAYNEQFF
TGCAGCGTTGAAGGGGCGCGGACAGGGGCCCTCCTGGCATACAATGAGCAGTTCTTC
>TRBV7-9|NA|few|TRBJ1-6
CASSLDGTRSPLHF
TGTGCCAGCAGCTTAGACGGAACTAGGTCACCCCTCCACTTT
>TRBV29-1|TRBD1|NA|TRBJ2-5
CSASRGTGGETQYF
TGCAGCGCCTCAAGAGGGACAGGGGGAGAGACCCAGTACTTC
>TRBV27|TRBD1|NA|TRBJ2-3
CASSSSGTGSSTSTDTQYF
TGTGCCAGCAGTTCTTCCGGGACAGGGTCGAGCACTAGCACAGATACGCAGTATTTT
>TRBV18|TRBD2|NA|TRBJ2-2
CASSLGTTTGELFF
TGTGCCAGCTCACTCGGGACTACCACCGGGGAGCTGTTTTTT
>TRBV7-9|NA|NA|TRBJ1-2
CASNQYGYTF
TGTGCCAGCAACCAGTATGGCTACACCTTC